A selection of T cell receptor beta chains follows, all from one sample in a study of cytomegalovirus exposure and HLA in healthy donors. Sequencing used immunoSEQ multiplex PCR; TCRdb keeps in-frame clones, though not all of them. Found here are 130,000 or so clones, about 82% of them singletons; the top ten hold roughly 5.7%. Sequences were obtained from PBMCs. Receptor source: a man aged 25 to 45 in good health and CMV-seronegative. CDR3s include the opening cysteine and the closing phenylalanine or tryptophan. A D gene is named only where the DNA matches it firmly. Only part of the rows carry a size: once, few, many, or a class if the clone is expanded.

j_call clone_size v_call d_call cdr3_nt cdr3_aa
TRBJ2-3 NA TRBV5-4 TRBD2 TGTGCCAGCAGCACGGGGGGGCCCCCGGGGTCAGATACGCAGTATTTT CASSTGGPPGSDTQYF
TRBJ1-2 few TRBV19 NA TGTGCCAGTAGTATAGGGGGCATCTATGGCTACACCTTC CASSIGGIYGYTF
TRBJ2-1 NA TRBV19 NA TGTGCCAGTAGAAGCGGGTACAATGAGCAGTTCTTC CASRSGYNEQFF
TRBJ2-7 NA TRBV7-9 TRBD2 TGTGCCAGCAGCCCAATTGGACTAGCGGGGGGGAAGCTCTACGAGCAGTACTTC CASSPIGLAGGKLYEQYF
TRBJ2-7 few TRBV4-2 TRBD1 TGTGCCAGCAGCCTTCCGGGACAGGGCTTCTACGAGCAGTACTTC CASSLPGQGFYEQYF
TRBJ1-5 few TRBV6-4 TRBD1 TGTGCCAGCAGCGCGGACAGGGGCTGTCAGCCCCAGCATTTT CASSADRGCQPQHF
TRBJ1-2 NA TRBV28 TRBD1 TGTGCCAGCAGCCACGAATCCGGACAGGGGAACGGCTACACCTTC CASSHESGQGNGYTF
TRBJ1-5 NA TRBV28 NA TGTGCCAGCAGTTTGCGCGCAGGGATCGAGGATCAGCCCCAGCATTTT CASSLRAGIEDQPQHF
TRBJ2-5 NA TRBV19 NA TGTGCCAGTAGTATCCTCCAGGGGTCTAGCAAGACCCAGTACTTC CASSILQGSSKTQYF
TRBJ2-3 NA TRBV6-5 NA TGTGCCAGCAGTTCGACAGGCTCTAGCACAGATACGCAGTATTTT CASSSTGSSTDTQYF
TRBJ2-5 NA TRBV11-3 TRBD1 TGTGCCAGCAGCTTAGGAGGACAGGGGGCGTGGGAGACCCAGTACTTC CASSLGGQGAWETQYF
TRBJ1-5 NA TRBV28 NA TGTGCCAGCAGCTCCCTGCGTAATCAGCCCCAGCATTTT CASSSLRNQPQHF
TRBJ2-7 NA TRBV28 NA TGTGCCAGCAGTGAGAACTACGAGCAGTACTTC CASSENYEQYF
TRBJ2-5 NA TRBV28 NA TGTGCCAGCAGTTCCCACGACCTAGTGTCAGAGACCCAGTACTTC CASSSHDLVSETQYF
TRBJ1-5 NA TRBV7-2 TRBD1 TGTGCCAGCAGCCTCAGGACAGGACCTTTGAGCAATCAGCCCCAGCATTTT CASSLRTGPLSNQPQHF
TRBJ2-7 NA TRBV7-2 NA TGTGCCAGCAGCTTAGACAGGACCGTGGAGCAGTACTTC CASSLDRTVEQYF
TRBJ1-1 NA TRBV10-3 NA TGTGCCATCAGTGAGGGGAGAGGCATGAACACTGAAGCTTTCTTT CAISEGRGMNTEAFF
TRBJ2-5 NA TRBV13 NA TGTGCCAGCAGCTTAGGGCGAGAGACCCAGTACTTC CASSLGRETQYF
TRBJ1-3 once TRBV25-1 NA TGTGCCAGCAGTGACCCAGGGGGAAACACCATATATTTT CASSDPGGNTIYF
TRBJ1-2 NA TRBV20-1 NA TGCAGTGCTAGAGATCGGGTTGGCTACACCTTC CSARDRVGYTF
TRBJ1-1 NA TRBV5-1 NA TGCGCCAGCAGCATCGCTACGGGCACTGAAGCTTTCTTT CASSIATGTEAFF
TRBJ1-1 NA TRBV7-6 NA TGTGCCAGCAGCCCATTGGGGGGGGTAGAAACTGAAGCTTTCTTT CASSPLGGVETEAFF
TRBJ1-2 NA TRBV5-4 NA TGTGCCAGCAGCCCCTCGGGCTATGGCTACACCTTC CASSPSGYGYTF
TRBJ1-4 few TRBV6-6 TRBD1 TGTGCCAGCAGTTCCCCGGGACAGGCGGGTGAAAAACTGTTTTTT CASSSPGQAGEKLFF
TRBJ2-3 NA TRBV10-1 NA TGCGCCAGCGGAACCGGGGAAATGGGCACAGATACGCAGTATTTT CASGTGEMGTDTQYF
TRBJ2-7 NA TRBV13 NA TGTGCCAGCAGCCCCGGCCCGAGGGTAAAAACCTACGAGCAGTACTTC CASSPGPRVKTYEQYF